Listed below are T cell receptor beta chains from one sample, sequenced in a study of control samples from healthy donors and cancer patients. Generated by immunoSEQ multiplex PCR, the TCRdb table keeps only in-frame clones and is missing some. The data hold roughly 80,000 clones, with 70% to 90% observed a single time. Sequenced sample: blood. Receptor source: a woman aged 45-65 years in good health. Both conserved end residues are part of each CDR3. D genes are given only for firm matches. Where a row states a size, it is once, few, many or the class of an expanded clone; other rows omit it.

TRBJ1-5 TRBV23-1 . . TGCGCCAGCAGTCTGATCCCCGTTCGAGGGAATCAGCCCCAGCATTTT CASSLIPVRGNQPQHF
TRBJ1-5 TRBV11-3 . . TGTGCCAGCAGCTTAGAACGCAGGGGTTTGGGCAATCAGCCCCAGCATTTT CASSLERRGLGNQPQHF
TRBJ2-7 TRBV5-6 . . TGTGCCAGCAGCTTGGCAAATAGCGGCATGTACTTC CASSLANSGMYF
TRBJ2-3 TRBV7-9 . . TGTGCCAGCAGCTTCCCAGGCCTTTCAGATACGCAGTATTTT CASSFPGLSDTQYF
TRBJ2-2 TRBV27 . TRBD1 TGTGCCAGCCGAGGGGACAGACAAAACACCGGGGAGCTGTTTTTT CASRGDRQNTGELFF
TRBJ1-3 TRBV2 . TRBD1 TGTGCCAGCAGAAGGAGACAGGGCCTTTTCGGCACCATATATTTT CASRRRQGLFGTIYF
TRBJ1-4 TRBV5-8 once . TGTGCCAGCAGCTTGAGCCAGTCTACTGAAAAACTGTTTTTT CASSLSQSTEKLFF
TRBJ1-5 TRBV2 . . TGTGCCAGCAATGTAGAAGGGCATCAGCCCCAGCATTTT CASNVEGHQPQHF
TRBJ2-4 TRBV19 . TRBD1 TGTGCCAGTAGTACGACAGGGGGCAGTTTCATTCAGTACTTC CASSTTGGSFIQYF
TRBJ2-1 TRBV19 . TRBD1 TGTGCCAGTAGTATTATGGGACAGGGGAATGAGCAGTTCTTC CASSIMGQGNEQFF
TRBJ2-2 TRBV24-1 . . TGTGCCACCAGTGACGATTATGGGGAGCTGTTTTTT CATSDDYGELFF
TRBJ2-3 TRBV25-1 . . TGTGCCAGCAGTGACCTCACAGATACGCAGTATTTT CASSDLTDTQYF
TRBJ2-1 TRBV9 . . TGTGCCAGCAGCGTACTGGCGCAGTTCAATGAGCAGTTCTTC CASSVLAQFNEQFF
TRBJ1-3 TRBV7-7 . . TGTGCCAGCAGCTTGTCCCCGAAGTCCGGAAACACCATATATTTT CASSLSPKSGNTIYF
TRBJ1-6 TRBV10-2 . . TGCGCCAGCAGTGAGGACGGAAATTCACCCCTCCACTTT CASSEDGNSPLHF
TRBJ1-2 TRBV12-3/TRBV12-4 . . TGTGCCAGCCCGGACGGTAACTATGGCTACACCTTC CASPDGNYGYTF
TRBJ2-3 TRBV4-1 . . TGCGCCAGCAGCCAAGGTAGAGATACGCAGTATTTT CASSQGRDTQYF
TRBJ2-7 TRBV11-2 once . TGTGCCAGCAGCTTAGATTATTCCGAGCAGTACTTC CASSLDYSEQYF
TRBJ1-5 TRBV19 few TRBD1 TGTGCCAGTATTCTCTCGGGACAGGGCAATCAGCCCCAGCATTTT CASILSGQGNQPQHF
TRBJ1-6 TRBV3-1/TRBV3-2 . . TGTGCCAGCAGCCAGGGGGCCAATTCACCCCTCCACTTT CASSQGANSPLHF
TRBJ2-2 TRBV7-9 . . TGTGCCAGCAGCCGACACGGACGCGAGCTGTTTTTT CASSRHGRELFF
TRBJ1-3 TRBV19 . . TGTGCCAGTACTGGAAACACCATATATTTT CASTGNTIYF
TRBJ2-7 TRBV7-9 . TRBD1 TGTGCCAGCAGCCTGGGACAGGGGAATGTGAACGAGCAGTACTTC CASSLGQGNVNEQYF
TRBJ1-1 TRBV7-6 . TRBD1 TGTGCCAGCAGCCAAACGACAGGGAGCACTGAAGCTTTCTTT CASSQTTGSTEAFF
TRBJ1-1 TRBV2 . . TGTGCCAGCAGTGCGGATGGCCCTGAAGCTTTCTTT CASSADGPEAFF
TRBJ1-3 TRBV12-3/TRBV12-4 . . TGTGCCAGCAGCCAAGATGGAAACACCATATATTTT CASSQDGNTIYF
TRBJ1-4 TRBV9 . . TGTGCCAGCAGCGTAGCTCCGGGGGATTATGAAAAACTGTTTTTT CASSVAPGDYEKLFF
TRBJ2-3 TRBV11-2 . TRBD2 TGTGCCAGCCGAACGAGAGGGGCGGGGGGCTATGATCTAGATACGCAGTATTTT CASRTRGAGGYDLDTQYF
TRBJ1-6 TRBV4-1 . . . CASSQVFWQLSDSPLHF
TRBJ2-3 TRBV5-5 . TRBD2 TGTGCCAGCAGCTTGGGCCTAGCGGGGGGCGCAGATACGCAGTATTTT CASSLGLAGGADTQYF
TRBJ1-3 TRBV6-6 once . TGTGCCAGCAGGGACTTCTCTGGAAACACCATATATTTT CASRDFSGNTIYF
TRBJ2-1 TRBV18 . . TGTGCCAGCTCGGAACAGGGCGATGAGCAGTTCTTC CASSEQGDEQFF
TRBJ1-3 TRBV10-2 once . TGCGCCAGTTCCAACCACCGGGCCTCTGGAAACACCATATATTTT CASSNHRASGNTIYF
TRBJ1-1 TRBV20-1 . TRBD1 TGCAGTGCTAGTCCGACAGGGGGCCCCGACGGAGCTTTCTTT CSASPTGGPDGAFF
TRBJ1-1 TRBV18 . . TGTGCCAGCCAGGAGAGTACGGACACTGAAGCTTTCTTT CASQESTDTEAFF
TRBJ1-3 TRBV7-2 . . TGTGCCAGCAGCTCAGGTGAAGGAGGGACTGGAAACACCATATATTTT CASSSGEGGTGNTIYF
TRBJ1-1 TRBV3-1/TRBV3-2 . . TGTGCCAGCAGCCAAACAGTCATGAACACTGAAGCTTTCTTT CASSQTVMNTEAFF
TRBJ2-3 TRBV12-3/TRBV12-4 . TRBD2 TGTGCCAGCAGTTGGACTAGCGGAGATACGCAGTATTTT CASSWTSGDTQYF
TRBJ2-3 TRBV29-1 once TRBD2 TGCAGCGTTGTGGGCGGGGGTGAAGATACGCAGTATTTT CSVVGGGEDTQYF
TRBJ1-2 TRBV7-7 . . TGTGCCAGCAGCTTTATAGGATGTGGCTACACCTTC CASSFIGCGYTF
TRBJ2-3 TRBV7-8 . TRBD2 TGTGCCAGCAACCCAAACCGCCAGCGGGGGACCACAGATACGCAGTATTTT CASNPNRQRGTTDTQYF
TRBJ2-5 TRBV6-2/TRBV6-3 . . TGTGCCAGCAGTTATATAGGGTCTGAGACCCAGTACTTC CASSYIGSETQYF